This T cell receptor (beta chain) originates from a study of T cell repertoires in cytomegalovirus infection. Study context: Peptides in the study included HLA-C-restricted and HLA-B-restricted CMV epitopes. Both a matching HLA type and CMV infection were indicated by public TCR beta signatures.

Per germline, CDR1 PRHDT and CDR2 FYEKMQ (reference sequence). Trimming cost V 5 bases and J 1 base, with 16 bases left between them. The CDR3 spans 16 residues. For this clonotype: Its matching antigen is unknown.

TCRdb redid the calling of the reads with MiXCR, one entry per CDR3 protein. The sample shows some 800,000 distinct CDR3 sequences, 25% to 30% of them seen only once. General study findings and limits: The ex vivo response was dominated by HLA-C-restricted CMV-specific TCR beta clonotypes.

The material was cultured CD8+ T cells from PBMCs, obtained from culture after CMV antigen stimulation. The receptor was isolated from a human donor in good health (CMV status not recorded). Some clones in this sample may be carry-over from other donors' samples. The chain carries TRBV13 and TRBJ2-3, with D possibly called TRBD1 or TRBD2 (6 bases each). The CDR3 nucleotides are TGTGCCAGCAGCGGAGGAGGGGGGCACGGCACAGATACGCAGTATTTT. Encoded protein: CASSGGGGHGTDTQYF.